The 4 T cell receptor beta chains in this list originate from one sample, sequenced in a study of blood T cell repertoires in COVID-19. Assay: immunoSEQ multiplex PCR; the TCRdb copy retains only in-frame clones and omits some. This table has roughly 500,000 clones, 80% to 90% appearing once. Material for sequencing was peripheral blood. The receptors shown here come from a man between 18 and 35 years old with COVID-19, enrolled during active disease.

This chain links TRBV6-4 with TRBJ2-6; a weak D match, TRBD1 (5 bases). The CDR3 loop spans 14 amino acids. Per germline, CDR1 MRHNA and CDR2 SNTAGT. V was pared by 7 bases and J by 0 bases, with 7 bases between. In DNA form, the CDR3 reads TGTGCCAGCAAAGGGGACTCTGGGGCCAACGTCCTGACTTTC. Amino acid sequence: CASKGDSGANVLTF.

The chain carries TRBV2 and TRBJ2-3, with a possible D match to TRBD2 (6 bases). CDR1 is SNHLY and CDR2 is FYNNEI in the germline V gene. V dropped 8 bases and J dropped 6 bases, with 24 bases sitting between them. CDR3 length: 16 residues. The CDR3 here is CASRKRSAGEGDTQYF. For the CDR3, the DNA is TGTGCCAGCCGGAAGCGGTCAGCGGGCGAGGGGGATACGCAGTATTTT.

The rearrangement joins TRBV7-9 to TRBJ1-6; D not certain. Germline values: CDR1 SEHNR, CDR2 FQNEAQ (reference sequence). V lost 1 base to trimming and J lost 11 bases, with 12 bases between them. The CDR3 sequence is 14 residues long. The chain's CDR3 is CASSLGLGRAPLHF. For the CDR3, the DNA is TGTGCCAGCAGCTTAGGACTAGGGCGGGCACCCCTCCACTTT.

CDR3 nucleotides: TGCGCCAGCAGCTTGGTGAGCGGGAGGCGCGAGCAGTACTTC. Amino acid sequence: CASSLVSGRREQYF. The V and J genes are TRBV5-1 and TRBJ2-7; 9 nucleotides line up with TRBD2. The length of the CDR3 is 14 residues. Germline lookup yields CDR1 SGHRS and CDR2 YFSETQ. The junction had 4 bases not matched to a gene; V was cut back by 0 bases and J by 6 bases. Full variable domain (missing parts from reference TRBV5-1 and TRBJ2-7): KAGVTQTPRYLIKTRGQQVTLSCSPISGHRSVSWYQQTPGQGLQFLFEYFSETQRNKGNFPGRFSGRQFSNSRSEMNVSTLELGDSALYLCASSLVSGRREQYFGPGTRLTVT.